This paragraph reports one T cell receptor (beta chain). The clone's antigen remains unknown. Base qualities were left out, and no much larger clone turns up one base away. Per the germline V gene, SGHAT is the CDR1 and FQNNGV is the CDR2. From the cysteine through the phenylalanine, the CDR3 covers 13 amino acids. The CDR3 DNA has 39 bases and is translated from base 1. The V and J ends are trimmed by 0 bases and 7 bases, leaving 7 bases between them. In the prospective study, participants were roughly 18 to 100 years old, resided in about two dozen geographic areas of the United States, and were enrolled through a virtual design. To assign participants to cohorts, the prospective study relied on clinical history that participants themselves reported in a screening survey and a study questionnaire. Recovered participants in ImmuneRACE Cohort 3 were defined by two consecutive negative NP/OP PCR tests, clearance by a healthcare professional, or resolution of symptoms. Mobile phlebotomists in the prospective study collected whole blood, serum and a nasopharyngeal or oropharyngeal swab from every participant. Additional blood draws and questionnaires over a roughly two-month period could optionally be provided by prospective study participants. Before DNA extraction, prospective study blood samples were shipped either frozen or at room temperature.

The source of the sample is a study of blood T cell repertoires in COVID-19 (dated by TCRdb to the early 2020s). With respect to the entire study: Collaborator samples came from the United States, Italy and Spain and covered acute and convalescent phases of COVID-19. The prospective study material was composed of cDNA or gDNA derived from T cells, B-cell-depleted T cells, or PBMCs. Subjects who had been exposed to COVID-19, were actively infected with it, or had recovered from it provided the deeply sampled blood TCRbeta repertoires that made up the dataset. A freely available public database, intended as a resource for researchers studying the immune response to SARS-CoV-2, is where the repertoires were released. The samples were drawn from the first 160 participants of the ongoing ImmuneRACE study and from some 1,300 subjects provided by 6 global collaborators. Nearly every sample came with metadata listing a de-identified subject ID, COVID-19 status, age in years and sex. Where available, HLA class I and class II types were taken from metadata supplied by the sample provider and were not determined by assay-based typing. Findings and caveats that apply to the study as a whole: How much clinical and demographic metadata was included differed by source and by participant, and the metadata was provided uncurated.

TCRbeta CDR3 regions were amplified from genomic DNA by means of the immunoSEQ Assay, a bias-controlled multiplex PCR. The paper's processing steps were these. Nucleated cell counts per sample were estimated from amplification of reference gene primers within the assay. To quantify the absolute abundance of each unique TCRbeta CDR3 rearrangement, sequence reads were collapsed and filtered. For each sample, productive Simpson clonality was calculated by taking the square root of Simpson's diversity index across productive rearrangements. What TCRdb holds here is the immuneACCESS table cut down to in-frame rearrangements. Part of the clones is not present; checked against another copy, under half of the missing clones reflect an unresolved V gene, and the others are unexplained. Clone size and V and J calls were adopted from that table, with D and trimming inferred from the DNA. Recorded for this sample are fewer than 200,000 clones; 84% of them occurred a single time. In total, the top ten clones hold 13% to 15% of the sample.

The source material was PBMCs or T cells enriched from blood (not recorded which). The rearranged chain carries TRBV11-2 and TRBJ1-5; the D gene cannot be named for sure. This clonotype was obtained from a man in his fifties or sixties who had recovered from COVID-19. The sequenced DNA: TGTGCCAGCAGCTTAGATCTCCGGCAGCCCCAGCATTTT. This translates into CASSLDLRQPQHF.